This TCR beta chain was obtained from a study of patients and donors after allogeneic stem cell transplantation (dated by TCRdb to 2019 to 2021). Receptor amplification or capture employed RT-PCR. Sequencing was carried out with a NextSeq 550. TCRdb took the public reads, trimmed them with fastp at Q25, ran MiXCR for clone calling and kept in-frame beta chains. Every CDR3 protein is listed once, alongside the most common genes and DNA of its rows. The sample includes fewer than 75,000 distinct CDR3 sequences, with 26% observed a single time. Around a quarter of the sample goes to the ten largest clones. This clonotype came up a few times. The antigen this receptor binds is unknown. Base qualities are not at hand, and no much larger clone is one base apart. V is trimmed back by 6 bases and J by 8 bases, and the junction contains 9 bases that no gene match accounts for. CDR1 and CDR2 are drawn from the germline V gene (reference sequence): DFQATT, SNEGSKA. Counted from cysteine to phenylalanine, this CDR3 has 13 amino acids. CDR3 DNA is the only sequence kept; it has 39 bases, read in frame from the first base.

The source material was blood, either unsorted or a sorted T cell fraction (not recorded which). This receptor was identified in a human donor who was either an allogeneic HSCT recipient or a stem cell or donor lymphocyte infusion donor (not recorded which). It is not recorded whose cells these are; they may come from a transplant donor. The V and J genes are TRBV20-1 and TRBJ1-4, and 7 junctional nucleotides match TRBD1. The CDR3 loop reads CSAITGASEKLFF. The bases are TGCAGTGCAATCACAGGGGCTAGCGAAAAACTGTTTTTT.